The following is a T cell receptor (beta chain) sequence with its context. As yet, its antigen is unknown. This sample stems from a study of cytomegalovirus exposure and HLA in healthy donors. The wider study: A subsequent analysis stated that the roughly 130 validation repertoires were run on the same platform as the roughly 710 first-cohort repertoires. Findings of the study overall: Subsequent analysis found a tendency for first-cohort TCR clusters to co-occur within the 120 or so validation repertoires. The authors enumerated over 150 TCR beta chains as linked to cytomegalovirus.

Profiling relied on immunoSEQ multiplex PCR, and the TCRdb table lists in-frame clones only, not all of them. Altogether approximately 210,000 clones are present, approximately 85% being singletons, with the ten largest covering roughly 1.5%. The CDR3 covers 12 residues. In germline, CDR1 is MNHEY, CDR2 SMNVEV (reference sequence). The trim removed 5 bases at V and 7 bases at J, leaving 2 bases unmatched. The receptor comes from a woman in her late teens or twenties in good health and CMV-seronegative. The specimen was PBMCs. This rearrangement joins TRBV27 to TRBJ1-5; TRBD1 aligns across 7 bases. The CDR3 is CASSDRAQPQHF. CDR3 DNA: TGTGCCAGCAGTGACAGGGCGCAGCCCCAGCATTTT.